This section outlines one T cell receptor (beta chain) sequence together with its context. This record comes from a study of CD8 T cells in Susac syndrome. RNA, at about 0.5 to 1 ug, was reverse transcribed with random hexamers. Across 54 Vbeta and 13 Jbeta, TCR beta CDR3 was amplified with immunoSEQ multiplex PCR. TCRdb used MiXCR to reprocess the immunoSEQ multiplex PCR reads, holding one entry per CDR3 protein. The table lists 100,000 to 150,000 distinct CDR3 sequences, about 95% of them singletons. Unmatched junction bases numbered 7, after V lost 3 bases and J lost 2 bases. The CDR3 contains 16 residues. Germline values: CDR1 MGHRA, CDR2 YSYEKL.

This TCR was recovered from a human donor with Susac syndrome. The material sequenced was CD8+ T cells from PBMCs. This sequence joins TRBV4-1 and TRBJ2-7; TRBD2 aligns across 10 bases. CDR3 sequence reads: CASSQTTSGLAYEQYF. CDR3 DNA sequence: TGCGCCAGCAGCCAGACGACTAGCGGGTTAGCCTACGAGCAGTACTTC.